The entry below gives a single T cell receptor (beta chain) sequence along with its context. The target antigen is unknown. These data come from a study of T cells after yellow fever vaccination. At the level of the study: Fractions of low cell number were prepared using SMART-Seq v4 Ultra Low Input. Study-wide results and caveats: A weaker but faster secondary response was observed, peaking on day 5 versus 15. It was a small share of clonotypes that appeared in both CD4 and CD8 compartments. After the booster, about 95% of CD4 and more than 75% of CD8 primary-response clones were re-detected.

TCRdb processed the 5' RACE reads anew with MiXCR; each CDR3 protein has one entry. The sample lists around 140,000 distinct CDR3 sequences, about 6.9% occurring once. The CDR3 has 17 amino acids. Germline CDR1 is SGHVS and CDR2 is FQNEAQ. Trimming removed 5 bases from V and 8 bases from J; junction bases left unmatched: 13. V is TRBV7-8 and J is TRBJ2-6, with 9 positions matching TRBD1. The sample consisted of CD4+ T cells sorted from PBMCs, taken 10 days after the yellow fever booster vaccination. This clonotype originated in a man younger than 40 who received the YFV17D yellow fever vaccine. The CDR3 sequence: CASSETNRGLRTNVLTF. DNA for the CDR3: TGTGCCAGCAGCGAAACAAACAGGGGGCTGAGGACCAACGTCCTGACTTTC.